Listed here is a single TCR beta chain. The sample originates from a study of blood T cell repertoires in COVID-19. CDR3 length equals 11 residues. The germline gives CDR1 MDHEN, CDR2 SYDVKM. Trimming took 5 bases from V and 3 from J, leaving 5 bases between them. TCRdb's copy holds only in-frame clones and misses some; the assay was immunoSEQ multiplex PCR. Altogether roughly 100,000 clones are present, 75% to 85% being singletons, with the ten largest covering roughly a tenth. This receptor was identified in a woman older than 75 with acute or convalescent COVID-19. The sequenced material came from peripheral blood. The rearrangement links TRBV28 to TRBJ2-7, with D unclear. CDR3 protein: CASSTVYEQYF. CDR3 coding DNA: TGTGCCAGCAGTACTGTCTACGAGCAGTACTTC.